This TCR beta chain was sequenced in a study of blood T cell repertoires in COVID-19. Study overall: PBMCs, B-cell-depleted T cells, or T cells provided the cDNA or gDNA that made up the material.

The table came from immunoSEQ multiplex PCR; TCRdb's copy has only in-frame clones and leaves some out. This sample carries over 350,000 clones, 80% to 90% of them seen once, and the ten largest clones take around 4.4%. The CDR3 covers 15 residues. CDR1 is SGHAT, CDR2 FQNNGV, per germline. V was pared by 0 bases and J by 4 bases, with 13 bases between. This chain joins TRBV11-2 and TRBJ2-7; TRBD1 might be the D (6 bases). The receptor's source is a woman aged 30 to 39 with acute or convalescent COVID-19. The sample comprised peripheral blood. CDR3 bases: TGTGCCAGCAGCTTAGATGCCCAGGGGTGGTACGAGCAGTACTTC. This codes for CASSLDAQGWYEQYF.